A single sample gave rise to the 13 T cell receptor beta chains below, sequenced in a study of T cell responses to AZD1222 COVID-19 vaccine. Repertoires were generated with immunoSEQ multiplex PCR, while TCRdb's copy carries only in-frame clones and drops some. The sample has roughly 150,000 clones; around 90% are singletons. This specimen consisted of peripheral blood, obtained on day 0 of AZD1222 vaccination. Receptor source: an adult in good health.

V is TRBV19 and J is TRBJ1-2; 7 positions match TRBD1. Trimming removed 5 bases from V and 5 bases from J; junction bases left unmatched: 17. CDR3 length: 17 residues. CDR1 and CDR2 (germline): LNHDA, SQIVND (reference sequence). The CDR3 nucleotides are TGTGCCAGTAGTGAATCGTATGGGGGGACAGTGACGTATGGCTACACCTTC. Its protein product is CASSESYGGTVTYGYTF.

The DNA for the CDR3 is TGTGCCAGCAGCTTATCCCCAAGGGATGAGCAGTTCTTC. Translating it yields CASSLSPRDEQFF. The chain combines TRBV7-3 with TRBJ2-1; no firm D call. There are 13 residues in the CDR3. Germline V gives CDR1 SGHTA, CDR2 FQGTGA. The V end was cut by 2 bases, the J end by 8 bases, with 10 bases between. The full variable domain, with the rest looked up from reference TRBV7-3 and TRBJ2-1, is GAGVSQTPSNKVTEKGKYVELRCDPISGHTALYWYRQSLGQGPEFLIYFQGTGAADDSGLPNDRFFAVRPEGSVSTLKIQRTERGDSAVYLCASSLSPRDEQFFGPGTRLTVL.

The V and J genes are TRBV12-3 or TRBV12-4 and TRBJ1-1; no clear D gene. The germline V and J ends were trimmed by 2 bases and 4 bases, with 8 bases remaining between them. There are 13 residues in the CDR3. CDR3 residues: CASSLSQATEAFF. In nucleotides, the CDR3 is TGTGCCAGCAGTTTAAGCCAGGCCACTGAAGCTTTCTTT.

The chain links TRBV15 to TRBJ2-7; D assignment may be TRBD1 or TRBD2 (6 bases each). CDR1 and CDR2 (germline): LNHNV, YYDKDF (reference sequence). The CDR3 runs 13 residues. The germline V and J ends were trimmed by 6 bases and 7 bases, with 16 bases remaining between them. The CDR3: CATSPDRLEEQYF. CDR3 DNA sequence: TGTGCCACCAGTCCGGACAGACTAGAGGAGCAGTACTTC.

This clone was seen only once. Written as DNA, the CDR3 is TGTGCCAGCAGCTTAGGGGACACCATATATTTT. This sequence encodes CASSLGDTIYF. This chain uses TRBV7-2 with TRBJ1-3; unclear D gene. The V gene's germline CDR1 is SGHTA and CDR2 FQGNSA. The CDR3 runs 11 residues. V was cut by 1 base and J by 8 bases, with 3 bases left in between.

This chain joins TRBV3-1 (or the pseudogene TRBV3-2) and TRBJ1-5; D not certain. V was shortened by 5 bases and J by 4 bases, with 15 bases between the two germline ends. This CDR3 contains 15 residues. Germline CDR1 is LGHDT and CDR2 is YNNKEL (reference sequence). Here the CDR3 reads CASSLVTLRNQPQHF. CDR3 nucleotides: TGTGCCAGCAGCTTGGTCACTCTGAGGAATCAGCCCCAGCATTTT.

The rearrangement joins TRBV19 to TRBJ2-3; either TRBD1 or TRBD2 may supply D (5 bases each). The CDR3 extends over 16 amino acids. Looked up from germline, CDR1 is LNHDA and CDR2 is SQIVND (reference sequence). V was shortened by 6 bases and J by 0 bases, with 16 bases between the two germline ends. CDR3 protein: CASSLTRDPSTDTQYF. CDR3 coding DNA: TGTGCCAGTAGCCTCACGAGGGACCCGAGCACAGATACGCAGTATTTT.

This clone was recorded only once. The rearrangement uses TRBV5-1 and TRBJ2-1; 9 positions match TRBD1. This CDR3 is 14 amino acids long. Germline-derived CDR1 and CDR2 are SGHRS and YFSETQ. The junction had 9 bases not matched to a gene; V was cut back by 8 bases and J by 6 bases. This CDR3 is CASTGTGLINEQFF. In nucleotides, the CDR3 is TGCGCCAGTACCGGGACAGGGCTCATCAATGAGCAGTTCTTC.

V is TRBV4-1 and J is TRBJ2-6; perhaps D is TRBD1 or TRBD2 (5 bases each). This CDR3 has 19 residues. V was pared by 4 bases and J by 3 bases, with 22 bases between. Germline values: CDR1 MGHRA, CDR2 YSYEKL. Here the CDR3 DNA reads TGCGCCAGCAGCCGAGAGGGATGGGGCATCGGCTTTGGGGCCAACGTCCTGACTTTC. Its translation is CASSREGWGIGFGANVLTF.

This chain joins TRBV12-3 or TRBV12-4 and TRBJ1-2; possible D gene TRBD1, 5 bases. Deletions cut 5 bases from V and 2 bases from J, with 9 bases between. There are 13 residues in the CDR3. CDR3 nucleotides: TGTGCCAGCAGTCCAGACAGAAACTATGGCTACACCTTC. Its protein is CASSPDRNYGYTF.

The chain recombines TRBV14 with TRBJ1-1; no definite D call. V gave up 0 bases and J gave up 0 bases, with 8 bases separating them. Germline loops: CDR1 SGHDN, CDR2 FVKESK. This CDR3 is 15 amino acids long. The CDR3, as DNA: TGTGCCAGCAGCCAAGAGAACAGAATGAACACTGAAGCTTTCTTT. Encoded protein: CASSQENRMNTEAFF.

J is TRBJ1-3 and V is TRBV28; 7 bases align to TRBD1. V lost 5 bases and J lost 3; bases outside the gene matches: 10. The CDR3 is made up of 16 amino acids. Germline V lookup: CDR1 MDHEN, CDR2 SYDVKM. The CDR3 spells CASSPSGTAFGNTIYF. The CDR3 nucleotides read TGTGCCAGCAGTCCATCCGGGACAGCATTTGGAAACACCATATATTTT.

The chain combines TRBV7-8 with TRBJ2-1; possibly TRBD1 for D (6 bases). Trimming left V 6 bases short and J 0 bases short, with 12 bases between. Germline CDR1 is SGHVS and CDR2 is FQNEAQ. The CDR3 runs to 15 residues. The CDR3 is CASRLNRASYNEQFF. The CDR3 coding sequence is TGTGCCAGCAGACTAAACAGGGCCTCCTACAATGAGCAGTTCTTC.